The T cell receptor beta chain described here comes from a study of cytomegalovirus exposure and HLA in healthy donors. Findings and caveats of the study: CMV antigen specificity was confirmed in vitro for three CMV-associated chains.

PCR amplification relied on 60 Vbeta primers (plus 13 Jbeta primers). Libraries were prepared by immunoSEQ multiplex PCR; TCRdb keeps only in-frame clonotypes and omits some of them. The sample has roughly 100,000 clones, 10% seen once. Germline values: CDR1 GTSNPN, CDR2 SVGIG (reference sequence). The CDR3 length is 14 residues. Trimming at V came to 4 bases and at J to 5 bases, leaving 8 bases not matched to a gene. In its sample, this clone was seen a few times. No antigen is known for it. Material: PBMCs. The rearrangement uses TRBV30 and TRBJ2-1, with TRBD2 matching 7 bases. The TCR originated in a man aged 35 to 55 in good health and CMV-seropositive. CDR3: CAWKGGSINNEQFF. CDR3 DNA sequence: TGTGCCTGGAAGGGCGGGAGTATCAACAATGAGCAGTTCTTC. Full variable domain (remainder filled in from reference TRBV30 and TRBJ2-1): SQTIHQWPATLVQPVGSPLSLECTVEGTSNPNLYWYRQAAGRGLQLLFYSVGIGQISSEVPQNLSASRPQDRQFILSSKKLLLSDSGFYLCAWKGGSINNEQFFGPGTRLTVL.